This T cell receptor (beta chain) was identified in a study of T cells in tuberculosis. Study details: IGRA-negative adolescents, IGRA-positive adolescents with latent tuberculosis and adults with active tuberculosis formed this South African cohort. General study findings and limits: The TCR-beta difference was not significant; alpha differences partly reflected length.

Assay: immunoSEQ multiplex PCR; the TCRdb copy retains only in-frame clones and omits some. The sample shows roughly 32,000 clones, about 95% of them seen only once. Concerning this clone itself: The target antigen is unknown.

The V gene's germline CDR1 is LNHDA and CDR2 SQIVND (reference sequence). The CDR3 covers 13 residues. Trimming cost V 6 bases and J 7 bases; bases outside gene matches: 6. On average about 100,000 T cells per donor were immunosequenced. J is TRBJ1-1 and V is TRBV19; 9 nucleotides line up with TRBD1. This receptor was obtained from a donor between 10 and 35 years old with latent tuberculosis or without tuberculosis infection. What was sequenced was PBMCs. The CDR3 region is CASRPTGGDEAFF. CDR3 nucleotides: TGTGCCAGTAGGCCGACAGGGGGGGATGAAGCTTTCTTT.